One and the same sample provided the 32 T cell receptor beta chains below, sequenced in a study of blood T cell repertoires in COVID-19. TCRdb's copy holds only in-frame clones and misses some; the assay was immunoSEQ multiplex PCR. The sample has 70,000 or so clones; about four fifths are singletons. Sequenced material: peripheral blood. These receptors were obtained from a human donor in a cohort sampled during active COVID-19.

J is TRBJ2-4 and V is TRBV7-2; D is possibly TRBD2 (6 bases). Germline CDR1 is SGHTA and CDR2 is FQGNSA. There are 13 residues in the CDR3. V dropped 4 bases and J dropped 7 bases, with 11 bases sitting between them. The CDR3 region has the DNA TGTGCCAGCAGCTCACCGGGGGAGAACATTCAGTACTTC. Translated, it gives CASSSPGENIQYF.

This clone turned up a few times. The chain couples TRBV5-1 to TRBJ2-3; 7 bases are shared with TRBD1. Germline-derived CDR1 and CDR2 are SGHRS and YFSETQ. V dropped 2 bases and J dropped 4; count of bases not matched to a gene: 4. The CDR3 spans 14 residues. The CDR3, as DNA: TGCGCCAGCAGCTTATTAACAGGGGCAGATACGCAGTATTTT. The encoded protein is CASSLLTGADTQYF.

The J gene is TRBJ2-7, the V gene TRBV9, with 8 bases matching TRBD1. Germline-derived CDR1 and CDR2 are SGDLS and YYNGEE. The J segment lost 0 bases and the V segment lost 4 bases, leaving 9 bases of the junction unmatched. The CDR3 is 16 amino acids. Written as DNA, the CDR3 is TGTGCCAGCAGCTTAACGGACAGGGCTAGCTCCTACGAGCAGTACTTC. It specifies CASSLTDRASSYEQYF.

The rearrangement joins TRBV6-5 to TRBJ1-1; TRBD1 matches at 7 bases. Unmatched junction bases numbered 4, after V lost 2 bases and J lost 1 base. This CDR3 is built from 15 residues. The V gene's germline CDR1 is MNHEY and CDR2 SVGAGI. CDR3 nucleotides: TGTGCCAGCAGTTACCTAGGGACAGCGAACACTGAAGCTTTCTTT. This encodes CASSYLGTANTEAFF.

In its sample, this clone ranks as medium-sized. The rearrangement uses TRBV7-8 and TRBJ2-6; D gene unclear. CDR3 length: 15 amino acids. The V end was cut by 5 bases, the J end by 4 bases, with 12 bases between. Per germline, CDR1 SGHVS and CDR2 FQNEAQ. CDR3 nucleotide sequence: TGTGCCAGCAGCCTGGGCCCGGCCGGGGCCAACGTCCTGACTTTC. Amino acids: CASSLGPAGANVLTF.

The chain recombines TRBV5-1 with TRBJ2-7; 11 bases fit TRBD1. CDR1 SGHRS and CDR2 YFSETQ come from the germline V gene. The CDR3 has 14 residues. V lost 4 bases, J lost 4 bases, and 4 bases stayed unmatched. In DNA, the CDR3 is TGCGCCAGCAGCGTGGGGACAGGGGGATACGAGCAGTACTTC. This encodes CASSVGTGGYEQYF.

V gene TRBV6-5 combines with J gene TRBJ1-6; D is undetermined. Germline loops: CDR1 MNHEY, CDR2 SVGAGI. V lost 8 bases, J lost 6 bases, and 17 bases lay in between. The CDR3 runs to 15 residues. CDR3 DNA: TGTGCCAGCGGGTCTGACGGAGGCCTTAATTCACCCCTCCACTTT. Translating it yields CASGSDGGLNSPLHF.

The chain recombines TRBV6-5 with TRBJ2-1, with TRBD1 identical over 11 bases. The length of the CDR3 is 15 residues. Losses at the gene ends were 6 bases for V and 8 bases for J; bases not matched to a gene: 9. Germline V gene data show CDR1 as MNHEY and CDR2 as SVGAGI. In DNA, the CDR3 is TGTGCCAGCAGCTCGACGGGACAGGGGGAGTATGAGCAGTTCTTC. Its translation is CASSSTGQGEYEQFF.

The chain joins TRBV7-9 to TRBJ1-1, with no clear D. The CDR3 runs 16 residues. Per the germline V gene, CDR1 is SEHNR and CDR2 is FQNEAQ (reference sequence). V was trimmed by 5 bases and J by 0 bases, leaving 16 bases between them. CDR3 loop: CASSPRRSYLNTEAFF. CDR3 nucleotides: TGTGCCAGCAGCCCCCGCCGGAGTTACTTGAACACTGAAGCTTTCTTT.

CDR3 bases: TGTGCCAGCAGCGGGACAAGGACCTACAATGAGCAGTTCTTC. Translated, it gives CASSGTRTYNEQFF. The rearrangement joins TRBV6-5 to TRBJ2-1; possible D gene TRBD1, 6 bases. Trimming left V 6 bases short and J 2 bases short, with 11 bases between. This CDR3 is 14 amino acids long. Germline V gene sequence: CDR1 MNHEY, CDR2 SVGAGI.

The V and J genes are TRBV3-1 (or the pseudogene TRBV3-2) and TRBJ1-2; unclear D gene. Germline V gives CDR1 LGHDT, CDR2 YNNKEL (reference sequence). The V end was cut by 2 bases, the J end by 5 bases, with 18 bases between. The CDR3 covers 16 residues. CDR3 region: CASSQRLDLDPYGYTF. CDR3 coding DNA: TGTGCCAGCAGCCAAAGGTTAGACTTGGATCCTTATGGCTACACCTTC.

The genes are TRBV2 and TRBJ1-5; the match to TRBD1 covers 7 bases. With 9 bases clipped from V and 2 bases from J, the junction kept 7 bases outside the gene matches. The CDR3 covers 14 residues. CDR1 is SNHLY, CDR2 FYNNEI, per germline. In DNA, the CDR3 is TGTGCCAGGAAAGGGGGCGACGGCAATCAGCCCCAGCATTTT. It encodes CARKGGDGNQPQHF.

The chain couples TRBV4-2 to TRBJ2-7; D not certain. The CDR3 consists of 15 residues. V was cut by 0 bases and J by 5 bases, with 14 bases left in between. The V gene's germline CDR1 is LGHNA and CDR2 YNFKEQ. The CDR3 nucleotides read TGTGCCAGCAGCCAAGACGGAATGGCTCGGGACGAGCAGTACTTC. It yields the protein CASSQDGMARDEQYF.

The chain has TRBV5-1 and TRBJ2-1, with a possible D match to TRBD2 (6 bases). Germline assignment: CDR1 SGHRS and CDR2 YFSETQ. The CDR3 is made up of 15 amino acids. V was trimmed by 0 bases and J by 3 bases, leaving 10 bases between them. CDR3 sequence reads: CASSLVAVLYNEQFF. The DNA for the CDR3 is TGCGCCAGCAGCTTGGTAGCGGTCCTCTACAATGAGCAGTTCTTC.

This clone was recorded only once. The chain joins TRBV5-6 to TRBJ2-7, with D uncertain. The V and J ends lost 0 bases and 5 bases respectively, with 9 bases between them. CDR3 length equals 13 residues. Per germline, CDR1 SGHDT and CDR2 YYEEEE. CDR3 protein: CASSLDRRNEQYF. Written as DNA, the CDR3 is TGTGCCAGCAGCTTGGACAGACGCAACGAGCAGTACTTC. Using reference TRBV5-6 and TRBJ2-7 for the parts outside the CDR3, the full variable domain is DAGVTQSPTHLIKTRGQQVTLRCSPKSGHDTVSWYQQALGQGPQFIFQYYEEEERQRGNFPDRFSGHQFPNYSSELNVNALLLGDSALYLCASSLDRRNEQYFGPGTRLTVT.

This chain joins TRBV5-1 and TRBJ2-1; 7 bases agree with TRBD1. Germline V gene lookup returns CDR1 SGHRS and CDR2 YFSETQ. The length of the CDR3 is 15 residues. Trimming cost V 0 bases and J 2 bases; bases outside gene matches: 2. CDR3 bases: TGCGCCAGCAGCTTGGAAGGGGGCACCTACAATGAGCAGTTCTTC. This sequence encodes CASSLEGGTYNEQFF.

This sequence joins TRBV4-1 and TRBJ1-1, with unresolved D. The CDR3 runs to 16 residues. Germline CDR1 reads MGHRA; CDR2 reads YSYEKL. V was clipped by 2 bases and J by 0 bases, with 13 bases between them. The CDR3 DNA is TGCGCCAGCAGCCAACGCCCCCAACGGTTGAACACTGAAGCTTTCTTT. Translating gives CASSQRPQRLNTEAFF.

This chain joins TRBV7-2 and TRBJ1-1; perhaps TRBD1 as D (6 bases). The V gene's germline CDR1 is SGHTA and CDR2 FQGNSA. With 3 bases removed from V and 7 bases from J, the gap between germline ends came to 18 bases. This CDR3 is 15 amino acids long. The CDR3: CASSLSGGASGEAFF. The CDR3 DNA is TGTGCCAGCAGCTTGAGTGGGGGGGCCAGCGGTGAAGCTTTCTTT.

V gene TRBV18 combines with J gene TRBJ2-3, with 8 bases lining up with TRBD1. This CDR3 comprises 14 residues. From germline, CDR1 is KGHSH and CDR2 LQKENI. The V and J ends lost 7 bases and 3 bases, in that order; junction bases with no gene match: 6. The CDR3 loop is CASCRDRKTDTQYF. In DNA form, the CDR3 reads TGTGCCAGCTGCCGGGACAGGAAGACAGATACGCAGTATTTT.

V usage is TRBV18 and J usage is TRBJ2-7; 7 bases fit TRBD1. The CDR3 totals 14 residues. V trimming: 6 bases; J trimming: 4 bases; junction bases outside the gene matches: 9. Germline-derived CDR1 and CDR2 are KGHSH and LQKENI. The CDR3 sequence: CASSTRGQLYEQYF. The CDR3, as DNA: TGTGCCAGCTCTACCAGGGGACAGCTATACGAGCAGTACTTC.

This chain joins TRBV11-2 and TRBJ2-7; tentative D call: TRBD1 (5 bases). Germline assignment: CDR1 SGHAT and CDR2 FQNNGV. Trimming took off 2 bases at V and 6 bases at J, with 14 bases between the two ends. The CDR3 contains 14 residues. This chain's CDR3 is CASSLTDRVGEQYF. The CDR3 nucleotides are TGTGCCAGCAGCTTAACAGACAGAGTAGGCGAGCAGTACTTC.

V and J are TRBV7-9 and TRBJ2-3, with TRBD2 matching over 7 bases. The CDR3 length is 15 residues. V lost 2 bases to trimming and J lost 2 bases; unmatched junction nucleotides: 4. Germline CDR1 and CDR2: SEHNR and FQNEAQ (reference sequence). In nucleotides, the CDR3 is TGTGCCAGCAGCTTACACGGGGGGTCCACAGATACGCAGTATTTT. This translates into CASSLHGGSTDTQYF.

The chain carries TRBV28 and TRBJ1-6; D ambiguous. Germline values: CDR1 MDHEN, CDR2 SYDVKM. V was pared by 5 bases and J by 0 bases, with 14 bases between. The CDR3 contains 17 residues. For the CDR3, the DNA is TGTGCCAGCAGTATCACCGCACGGAGCTCCTATAATTCACCCCTCCACTTT. This gives the protein CASSITARSSYNSPLHF.

The rearrangement uses TRBV6-5 and TRBJ2-7; the match to TRBD1 covers 7 bases. Germline CDR1 and CDR2: MNHEY and SVGAGI. The CDR3 consists of 15 residues. Germline trimming cut 0 bases from V and 2 bases from J; bases unmatched to any gene: 4. The DNA of the CDR3 is TGTGCCAGCAGTTACTCCAACAGGGGTCCCTACGAGCAGTACTTC. Protein sequence: CASSYSNRGPYEQYF.

This sequence joins TRBV10-3 and TRBJ2-5; D perhaps matches TRBD2 (5 bases). V shed 9 bases and J shed 4 bases, with 15 bases lying between them. The CDR3 runs to 13 residues. The germline V gene has CDR1 ENHRY and CDR2 SYGVKD. CDR3: CAIASGNGETQYF. The CDR3 DNA sequence: TGTGCCATTGCCTCGGGGAATGGAGAGACCCAGTACTTC.

The gene calls are TRBV4-2 and TRBJ2-7, with D possibly TRBD1 on 5 matching bases. This CDR3 is 13 amino acids long. CDR1 LGHNA and CDR2 YNFKEQ come from the germline V gene. V gave up 1 base and J gave up 7 bases, with 11 bases separating them. CDR3 nucleotides: TGTGCCAGCAGCCAAGTGGACATTAGGGAGCAGTACTTC. It is translated as CASSQVDIREQYF.

This clone is a singleton in its sample. The rearrangement links TRBV6-2 or TRBV6-3 to TRBJ1-2; no clear D gene. Trimming left V 5 bases short and J 5 bases short, with 15 bases between. This CDR3 contains 14 residues. Germline values: CDR1 MNHEY, CDR2 SVGEGT. Written as DNA, the CDR3 is TGTGCCAGCAGTACCCGGCCCCCGGGGTATGGCTACACCTTC. This encodes CASSTRPPGYGYTF.

The CDR3 region has the DNA TGCGCCAGCAGTGAGAGTTGGGGGGTTAGTCGGGAAGCTTTCTTT. Translation: CASSESWGVSREAFF. V and J are TRBV10-2 and TRBJ1-1; maybe TRBD1 (5 bases). The germline V gene has CDR1 WSHSY and CDR2 SAAADI. The CDR3 covers 15 residues. Between the trimmed V and J ends, which lost 2 bases and 8 bases, there was a span of 18 bases.

This chain connects TRBV27 to TRBJ2-7; the D gene is possibly TRBD2 (5 bases). CDR1 MNHEY and CDR2 SMNVEV come from the germline V gene (reference sequence). The CDR3 is 14 residues long. Trimming shortened V by 6 bases and J by 3 bases, and 15 bases separated the two germline ends. CDR3 sequence (DNA): TGTGCCAGCAGCACCTCGGGATCCTTCTACGAGCAGTACTTC. Translated: CASSTSGSFYEQYF.

J is TRBJ1-5 and V is TRBV5-1, with 8 positions matching TRBD1. The CDR3 extends over 14 amino acids. V lost 0 bases to trimming and J lost 5 bases; unmatched junction nucleotides: 1. CDR1 is SGHRS and CDR2 is YFSETQ in the germline V gene. As DNA, the CDR3 is TGCGCCAGCAGCTTGGCAGGGGGCTATCAGCCCCAGCATTTT. Translation: CASSLAGGYQPQHF.

The V and J genes are TRBV2 and TRBJ1-5, with 8 bases that match TRBD1. Trimming took 10 bases from V and 5 from J; bases not matched to a gene: 7. The CDR3 totals 13 residues. Germline V gene data show CDR1 as SNHLY and CDR2 as FYNNEI. CDR3 amino acids: CATSGGSDQPQHF. CDR3 nucleotide sequence: TGTGCCACCTCAGGGGGCTCTGATCAGCCCCAGCATTTT.

The chain couples TRBV18 to TRBJ1-2; 12 nucleotides agree with TRBD1. This CDR3 spans 17 amino acids. Trimming at V came to 3 bases and at J to 7 bases, leaving 12 bases not matched to a gene. CDR1 is KGHSH, CDR2 LQKENI, per germline. In nucleotides, the CDR3 is TGTGCCAGCTCACCGCTGGGACAGGGGGCGGTTAGGAGTGGCTACACCTTC. Its protein is CASSPLGQGAVRSGYTF.